These T cell receptor beta chains were read from a single sample in a study of CD8 T cell repertoires and HIV-1 epitope variants. This table comes from immunoSEQ multiplex PCR, and its TCRdb copy is limited to in-frame clones, with some not included. The table has about 2,800 clones, 69% seen once. The antigens of these receptors remain unknown. The source material was cultured CD8+ T cells derived from PBMCs. All receptors come from a male donor with HIV. The conserved cysteine and the conserved F or W are not part of the CDR3 here. Expanded clones are given a class, and other clones once, few, many or no size at all.

j_call v_call clone_size cdr3_aa
TRBJ1-2 TRBV28 few ASSFIRDLLYGYT
TRBJ1-1 TRBV9 once ASSPQIRVSTEAF
TRBJ2-2 TRBV28 . ASSYNTGELF
TRBJ1-5 TRBV27 . ASSLGQGVSQPQH
TRBJ2-2 TRBV7-9 . ASSLKSSGELF
TRBJ2-3 TRBV11-2 once ASSLGDTQY
TRBJ2-5 TRBV13 . ASSTRQGEETQY
TRBJ1-2 TRBV7-6 . ASGPLGVVNGYT
TRBJ1-3 TRBV11-2 . ASSFPSQGNSGNTIY
TRBJ2-1 TRBV4-2 . ASSQDRGVHNEQF
TRBJ1-5 TRBV4-1 . ASSLGTGDQPQH
TRBJ2-5 TRBV29-1 few SVALAGEETQY
TRBJ2-7 TRBV7-9 . ASSLDQGLTYEQY
TRBJ2-2 TRBV6-5 few ASSAQGGTGELF
TRBJ2-2 TRBV5-1 . ASRMDRANTGELF
TRBJ2-1 TRBV7-9 . ASSSDLVDRDRQF
TRBJ2-7 TRBV27 . ASRNWDSYEQY
TRBJ2-5 TRBV7-9 . ASSFPSGKETQY
TRBJ2-3 TRBV2 . ASSGGTDTQY
TRBJ2-1 TRBV9 . ASSEASGGTSYNEQF
TRBJ2-1 TRBV6-6 . ASSILAGAPVEQF
TRBJ1-5 TRBV5-1 once ASSPRTVNQPQH
TRBJ1-6 TRBV4-3 . ASSQDEGLRHSPLH
TRBJ2-1 TRBV19 . ASSLSGSDEQF
TRBJ1-2 TRBV7-6 few ASSPRGPYGYT
TRBJ2-7 TRBV6-1 . ASSEDGRGRFAYEQY
TRBJ2-5 TRBV9 . ASSGRGGERQETQY
TRBJ1-1 TRBV7-2 . ASSPLGGGSSNTEAF
TRBJ1-2 TRBV7-9 few ASSLGTWSPDGYT
TRBJ1-2 TRBV9 . ASSDDRGTTLPYGYT
TRBJ2-3 TRBV29-1 . SVERRGQLADTQY
TRBJ2-2 TRBV6-5 . ASSRDVTGELF
TRBJ1-1 TRBV28 . ASSYGAQEAF
TRBJ2-5 TRBV15 . ATSDGEEGIETQY
TRBJ2-7 TRBV7-3 once ASSPGQGYEQY
TRBJ2-1 TRBV27 . ASMGGSWSSYNEQF
TRBJ2-6 TRBV7-9 . ASSPTRLAGGAGANVLT